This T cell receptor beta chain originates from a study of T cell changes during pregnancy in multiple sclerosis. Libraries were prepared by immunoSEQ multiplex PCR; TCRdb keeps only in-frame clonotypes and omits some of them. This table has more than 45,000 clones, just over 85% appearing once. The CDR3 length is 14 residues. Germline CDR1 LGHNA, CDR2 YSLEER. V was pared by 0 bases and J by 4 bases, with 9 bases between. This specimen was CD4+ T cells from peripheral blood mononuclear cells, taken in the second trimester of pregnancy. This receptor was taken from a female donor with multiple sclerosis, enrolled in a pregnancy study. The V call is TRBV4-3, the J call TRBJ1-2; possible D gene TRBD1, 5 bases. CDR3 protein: CASSQERGTYGYTF. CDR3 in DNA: TGCGCCAGCAGCCAAGAACGGGGGACCTATGGCTACACCTTC.